This T cell receptor (beta chain) originates from a study of cytomegalovirus exposure and HLA in healthy donors. Points from the study as a whole: Several of the most significant clusters appeared, in a later analysis, to be linked to common viral pathogens.

The ends lost 1 base at V and 7 bases at J; junction bases unmatched: 6. The CDR3 totals 16 residues. Germline-derived CDR1 and CDR2 are MGHDK and SYGVNS. Comment on this clone: What it binds is unknown.

Both 60 Vbeta primers and 13 Jbeta primers went into the PCR. Clones were read by immunoSEQ multiplex PCR, and TCRdb kept only the in-frame ones, dropping some. The sample shows over 150,000 clones, about four fifths of them seen only once. Sequenced sample: PBMCs. The TCR comes from a man younger than 45 in good health and CMV-seropositive. The J gene is TRBJ2-2, the V gene TRBV25-1; 10 nucleotides line up with TRBD2. The CDR3 nucleotides are TGTGCCAGCAGTGAATCGGTCGGACTAGCGGACGGGGAGCTGTTTTTT. Residues: CASSESVGLADGELFF.